The rows below give T cell receptor beta chains drawn from one sample of a study of CD8+ T cells in alopecia areata. Method: immunoSEQ multiplex PCR; TCRdb's copy keeps in-frame clones and lacks some. This sample carries under 350,000 clones, 58% of them seen once, and the ten largest clones take more than 1.5%. The sample consisted of CD4+ T cells sorted from blood, taken at week 24, from a patient treated with tofacitinib. These receptors were collected from a human donor with alopecia areata. Each CDR3 is given with its conserved first and last residue. A D gene is named only where the DNA matches it firmly. Clone size is given for some rows only: seen once, a few or many times, or a class if the clone is expanded.

j_gene: TRBJ1-2; v_gene: TRBV5-5; d_gene: NA; abundance: NA; len: 12; CDR3aa: CASSLEAGGYTF; CDR3nt: TGTGCCAGCAGCTTGGAGGCGGGAGGCTACACCTTC
j_gene: TRBJ1-4; v_gene: TRBV30; d_gene: NA; abundance: NA; len: 13; CDR3aa: CAWTSDWVEKLFF; CDR3nt: TGTGCCTGGACCTCTGACTGGGTGGAAAAACTGTTTTTT
j_gene: TRBJ2-7; v_gene: TRBV28; d_gene: NA; abundance: NA; len: 15; CDR3aa: CASSSAWQRTYEQYF; CDR3nt: TGTGCCAGCAGTTCCGCCTGGCAGAGGACCTACGAGCAGTACTTC
j_gene: TRBJ1-5; v_gene: TRBV2; d_gene: TRBD1; abundance: few; len: 14; CDR3aa: CASGRQGGNQPQHF; CDR3nt: TGTGCCAGCGGGCGACAGGGTGGCAATCAGCCCCAGCATTTT
j_gene: TRBJ2-3; v_gene: TRBV6-4; d_gene: NA; abundance: few; len: 14; CDR3aa: CASSEGWGADTQYF; CDR3nt: TGTGCCAGCAGTGAGGGCTGGGGGGCAGATACGCAGTATTTT
j_gene: TRBJ2-7; v_gene: TRBV4-1; d_gene: NA; abundance: NA; len: 15; CDR3aa: CASSRDHRRVYEQYF; CDR3nt: TGCGCCAGCAGCCGGGACCACCGGCGGGTCTACGAGCAGTACTTC
j_gene: TRBJ2-5; v_gene: TRBV4-1; d_gene: TRBD2; abundance: NA; len: 16; CDR3aa: CASSAGLAGVGETQYF; CDR3nt: TGCGCCAGCAGCGCCGGACTAGCGGGGGTTGGAGAGACCCAGTACTTC
j_gene: TRBJ2-1; v_gene: TRBV2; d_gene: NA; abundance: NA; len: 16; CDR3aa: CASTGRQRSSYNEQFF; CDR3nt: TGTGCCAGCACCGGTCGACAGCGGAGCTCCTACAATGAGCAGTTCTTC
j_gene: TRBJ2-3; v_gene: TRBV25-1; d_gene: TRBD1; abundance: NA; len: 15; CDR3aa: CASSDWGTVGDTQYF; CDR3nt: TGTGCCAGCAGTGATTGGGGGACAGTAGGAGATACGCAGTATTTT
j_gene: TRBJ2-1; v_gene: TRBV28; d_gene: NA; abundance: NA; len: 13; CDR3aa: CASSSGTAVSQFF; CDR3nt: TGTGCCAGCAGTTCCGGGACGGCCGTCTCGCAGTTCTTC
j_gene: TRBJ1-5; v_gene: TRBV5-1; d_gene: NA; abundance: once; len: 15; CDR3aa: CASSLIPGGNQPQHF; CDR3nt: TGCGCCAGCAGCTTAATCCCAGGGGGCAATCAGCCCCAGCATTTT
j_gene: TRBJ2-3; v_gene: TRBV28; d_gene: TRBD1; abundance: once; len: 15; CDR3aa: CASSIRGLGTDTQYF; CDR3nt: TGTGCCAGCAGCATCAGGGGGCTGGGCACAGATACGCAGTATTTT
j_gene: TRBJ1-1; v_gene: TRBV2; d_gene: NA; abundance: NA; len: 16; CDR3aa: CASSGTLSTGSTEAFF; CDR3nt: TGTGCCAGCAGTGGGACACTTTCTACGGGGAGCACTGAAGCTTTCTTT
j_gene: TRBJ1-6; v_gene: TRBV6-6; d_gene: NA; abundance: NA; len: 13; CDR3aa: CASRPTGNSPLHF; CDR3nt: TGTGCCAGCAGGCCTACAGGGAATTCACCCCTCCACTTT
j_gene: TRBJ1-1; v_gene: TRBV25-1; d_gene: TRBD1; abundance: once; len: 14; CDR3aa: CASSETGVNTEAFF; CDR3nt: TGTGCCAGCAGTGAGACAGGGGTGAACACTGAAGCTTTCTTT
j_gene: TRBJ2-2; v_gene: TRBV5-1; d_gene: TRBD2; abundance: once; len: 15; CDR3aa: CASSYPGGNTGELFF; CDR3nt: TGCGCCAGCAGCTACCCGGGGGGGAACACCGGGGAGCTGTTTTTT
j_gene: TRBJ1-2; v_gene: TRBV18; d_gene: NA; abundance: once; len: 13; CDR3aa: CASSPSDDYGYTF; CDR3nt: TGTGCCAGCTCACCATCTGATGACTATGGCTACACCTTC
j_gene: TRBJ2-5; v_gene: TRBV2; d_gene: NA; abundance: NA; len: 14; CDR3aa: CASKLGQNQETQYF; CDR3nt: TGTGCCAGCAAGCTAGGACAGAATCAAGAGACCCAGTACTTC
j_gene: TRBJ1-6; v_gene: TRBV2; d_gene: NA; abundance: NA; len: 16; CDR3aa: CASSDAPGRLNSPLHF; CDR3nt: TGTGCCAGCAGTGACGCTCCGGGACGGCTTAATTCACCCCTCCACTTT
j_gene: TRBJ2-5; v_gene: TRBV5-1; d_gene: NA; abundance: NA; len: 14; CDR3aa: CASSSGLGQETQYF; CDR3nt: TGCGCCAGCAGCTCAGGGCTGGGACAAGAGACCCAGTACTTC
j_gene: TRBJ1-5; v_gene: TRBV28; d_gene: NA; abundance: NA; len: 15; CDR3aa: CASSRLQGRNQPQHF; CDR3nt: TGTGCCAGCAGCCGATTACAGGGTAGGAATCAGCCCCAGCATTTT
j_gene: TRBJ2-5; v_gene: TRBV29-1; d_gene: TRBD1; abundance: few; len: 15; CDR3aa: CSVAVGGTGQETQYF; CDR3nt: TGCAGCGTTGCGGTGGGCGGGACAGGCCAAGAGACCCAGTACTTC
j_gene: TRBJ1-2; v_gene: TRBV30; d_gene: TRBD1; abundance: NA; len: 11; CDR3aa: CAGGQGKGYTF; CDR3nt: TGTGCCGGGGGACAGGGGAAGGGCTACACCTTC
j_gene: TRBJ2-5; v_gene: TRBV7-2; d_gene: NA; abundance: NA; len: 15; CDR3aa: CASSPQTGNQETQYF; CDR3nt: TGTGCCAGCAGCCCTCAAACAGGGAACCAAGAGACCCAGTACTTC
j_gene: TRBJ2-5; v_gene: TRBV6-5; d_gene: NA; abundance: NA; len: 15; CDR3aa: CASGRPGVNQETQYF; CDR3nt: TGTGCCAGCGGCCGCCCTGGGGTTAACCAAGAGACCCAGTACTTC
j_gene: TRBJ1-2; v_gene: TRBV29-1; d_gene: TRBD1; abundance: NA; len: 13; CDR3aa: CSVRPNRGDGYTF; CDR3nt: TGCAGCGTCCGCCCTAACAGGGGGGATGGCTACACCTTC
j_gene: TRBJ2-5; v_gene: TRBV4-3; d_gene: TRBD1; abundance: few; len: 17; CDR3aa: CASSQDPPGQGVETQYF; CDR3nt: TGCGCCAGCAGCCAAGATCCCCCGGGACAGGGCGTGGAGACCCAGTACTTC
j_gene: TRBJ2-5; v_gene: TRBV9; d_gene: NA; abundance: NA; len: 14; CDR3aa: CASSVAGRQETQYF; CDR3nt: TGTGCCAGCAGCGTGGCGGGGAGGCAAGAGACCCAGTACTTC
j_gene: TRBJ1-2; v_gene: TRBV20-1; d_gene: TRBD1; abundance: NA; len: 11; CDR3aa: CSAGTDYGYTF; CDR3nt: TGCAGTGCTGGGACAGACTATGGCTACACCTTC
j_gene: TRBJ1-1; v_gene: TRBV15; d_gene: TRBD1; abundance: NA; len: 15; CDR3aa: CATSRDRGRLTEAFF; CDR3nt: TGTGCCACCAGCAGGGACAGGGGTCGACTCACTGAAGCTTTCTTT
j_gene: TRBJ2-4; v_gene: TRBV7-9; d_gene: NA; abundance: NA; len: 17; CDR3aa: CASSLAGTPKAKNIQYF; CDR3nt: TGTGCCAGCAGCTTAGCGGGGACACCCAAAGCCAAAAACATTCAGTACTTC
j_gene: TRBJ2-7; v_gene: TRBV2; d_gene: NA; abundance: NA; len: 14; CDR3aa: CASRDRPNSYEQYF; CDR3nt: TGTGCCAGCAGAGATCGTCCTAATTCCTACGAGCAGTACTTC
j_gene: TRBJ1-2; v_gene: TRBV5-4; d_gene: TRBD1; abundance: NA; len: 15; CDR3aa: CASSGGQGAGGGYTF; CDR3nt: TGTGCCAGCAGCGGGGGACAGGGGGCAGGAGGAGGCTACACCTTC
j_gene: TRBJ2-2; v_gene: TRBV11-3; d_gene: NA; abundance: NA; len: 17; CDR3aa: CASSLDRTLGNTGELFF; CDR3nt: TGTGCCAGCAGCTTAGATCGGACCCTCGGGAACACCGGGGAGCTGTTTTTT
j_gene: TRBJ1-1; v_gene: TRBV29-1; d_gene: NA; abundance: NA; len: 14; CDR3aa: CSVLTGSGNTEAFF; CDR3nt: TGCAGCGTTCTGACAGGCAGCGGGAACACTGAAGCTTTCTTT
j_gene: TRBJ2-7; v_gene: TRBV7-8; d_gene: NA; abundance: NA; len: 11; CDR3aa: CRRVPIHEQYF; CDR3nt: TGTCGCAGGGTTCCAATCCACGAGCAGTACTTC
j_gene: TRBJ2-5; v_gene: TRBV19; d_gene: NA; abundance: NA; len: 13; CDR3aa: CASRSGPQETQYF; CDR3nt: TGTGCCAGTAGATCCGGGCCTCAAGAGACCCAGTACTTC
j_gene: TRBJ2-1; v_gene: TRBV29-1; d_gene: TRBD1; abundance: NA; len: 16; CDR3aa: CSVATGTGATYNEQFF; CDR3nt: TGCAGCGTCGCTACCGGGACAGGGGCGACCTACAATGAGCAGTTCTTC
j_gene: TRBJ2-3; v_gene: TRBV27; d_gene: NA; abundance: NA; len: 14; CDR3aa: CASDSAAEADTQYF; CDR3nt: TGTGCCAGCGACTCAGCGGCCGAGGCAGATACGCAGTATTTT
j_gene: TRBJ1-2; v_gene: TRBV30; d_gene: NA; abundance: NA; len: 15; CDR3aa: CAWSVPGAPTIDYTF; CDR3nt: TGTGCCTGGAGTGTACCCGGGGCCCCAACGATTGACTACACCTTC